This is a list of T cell receptor beta chains from one sample in a study of response to subunit inactivated influenza vaccine. TCRdb fed the RT-PCR reads into MiXCR, producing one record per CDR3 protein. The sample has under 750,000 distinct CDR3 sequences; 12% are singletons. This material consisted of PBMCs from blood, taken on the day of vaccination. The receptors derive from a man in his forties or fifties who received an inactivated influenza vaccine. CDR3s include the opening cysteine and the closing phenylalanine or tryptophan. The D gene is left open where the match is weak. Some rows mark clone size as missing; the rest say once, few, many or name a class of expanded clone.

v_gene	j_gene	d_gene	abundance	CDR3aa	CDR3nt
TRBV4-2	TRBJ1-2	-	few	CASSQDGTYGYTF	TGTGCCAGCAGCCAGGACGGGACATATGGCTACACCTTC
TRBV7-9	TRBJ2-1	-	-	CASSPHSRYNEQFF	TGTGCCAGCAGCCCCCATTCGCGGTACAATGAGCAGTTCTTC
TRBV28	TRBJ2-5	-	-	CATLRFTETQYF	TGTGCCACCCTCCGGTTTACAGAGACCCAGTACTTC
TRBV29-1	TRBJ2-7	-	-	CSVVLRVAAEQYF	TGCAGCGTGGTTCTACGGGTAGCGGCCGAGCAGTACTTC
TRBV4-2	TRBJ1-5	-	few	CASSQWVRTAHQPQHF	TGTGCCAGCAGCCAATGGGTGAGGACAGCTCATCAGCCCCAGCATTTT
TRBV20-1	TRBJ2-3	-	many	CSANRTPPEGTDTQYF	TGCAGTGCTAACCGGACCCCTCCGGAGGGCACAGATACGCAGTATTTT
TRBV2	TRBJ1-4	TRBD1	few	CASGADRGLEKLFF	TGTGCCAGCGGGGCGGACAGGGGGCTTGAAAAACTGTTTTTT
TRBV6-5	TRBJ2-1	-	many	CASSYGRATEQFF	TGTGCCAGCAGTTACGGCAGAGCGACTGAGCAGTTCTTC
TRBV29-1	TRBJ2-1	-	-	CSVVGTSYNEQFF	TGCAGCGTTGTGGGGACCTCCTACAATGAGCAGTTCTTC
TRBV5-1	TRBJ1-2	TRBD1	many	CASSPGTGGYTF	TGCGCCAGCAGCCCTGGGACAGGTGGCTACACCTTC
TRBV4-1	TRBJ2-4	-	many	CASSHSGAKNIQYF	TGCGCCAGCAGCCACAGTGGGGCCAAAAACATTCAGTACTTC
TRBV28	TRBJ2-3	TRBD2	-	CASTSRRPREATDTQYF	TGTGCCAGCACCTCTCGTCGTCCGCGGGAGGCCACAGATACGCAGTATTTT
TRBV20-1	TRBJ2-3	-	-	CSARTLARGTDTQYF	TGCAGTGCTAGGACTTTAGCGAGAGGCACAGATACGCAGTATTTT
TRBV20-1	TRBJ2-7	-	-	CSARDLNRVGDEQYF	TGCAGTGCTAGAGATCTGAACAGGGTAGGAGACGAGCAGTACTTC
TRBV11-3	TRBJ2-3	-	once	CASSFDGFSTDTQYF	TGTGCCAGCAGCTTCGACGGGTTCAGCACAGATACGCAGTATTTT
TRBV29-1	TRBJ2-2	-	many	CSVLESMNTGELFF	TGCAGCGTCCTGGAATCTATGAACACCGGGGAGCTGTTTTTT
TRBV3-1	TRBJ2-5	-	-	CASSQLWQGGETQYF	TGTGCCAGCAGCCAACTATGGCAGGGGGGAGAGACCCAGTACTTC
TRBV2	TRBJ2-5	-	-	CASSAVGAMRETQYF	TGTGCCAGCAGCGCGGTTGGGGCGATGAGGGAGACCCAGTACTTC
TRBV20-1	TRBJ1-1	-	few	CSARDRGLNTEAFF	TGCAGTGCTAGAGATCGGGGATTGAACACTGAAGCTTTCTTT
TRBV5-1	TRBJ2-7	-	many	CASSLTGGEYEQYF	TGCGCCAGCAGCTTGACCGGGGGCGAATACGAGCAGTACTTC
TRBV30	TRBJ2-3	-	-	CAGIHSNTDTQYF	TGTGCCGGGATACACTCTAACACAGATACGCAGTATTTT
TRBV29-1	TRBJ2-1	-	many	CSADLGNYNEQFF	TGCAGCGCTGACCTAGGAAACTACAATGAGCAGTTCTTC
TRBV12-3/TRBV12-4	TRBJ2-1	-	many	CASSQGFYNEQFF	TGTGCCAGCAGTCAGGGATTCTACAATGAGCAGTTCTTC
TRBV7-2	TRBJ2-3	TRBD2	once	CASSPRTSGIDTQYF	TGTGCCAGCAGCCCCCGGACTAGCGGGATCGATACGCAGTATTTT
TRBV28	TRBJ2-5	TRBD1	-	CASSLPTGSETQYF	TGTGCCAGCAGTCTACCGACAGGGAGCGAGACCCAGTACTTC
TRBV4-3	TRBJ2-1	-	many	CASSQDLRADSGNNEQFF	TGCGCCAGCAGCCAAGATCTCAGAGCGGACTCGGGGAACAATGAGCAGTTCTTC
TRBV29-1	TRBJ2-1	-	-	CSVEVGAAEQFF	TGCAGCGTTGAAGTTGGGGCGGCAGAGCAGTTCTTC
TRBV6-5	TRBJ2-3	TRBD2	few	CASSYSTSGEDTDTQYF	TGTGCCAGCAGTTATAGTACTAGCGGGGAAGACACAGATACGCAGTATTTT
TRBV20-1	TRBJ2-5	-	few	CSALNLYFGQETQYF	TGCAGTGCTTTAAACTTGTATTTTGGTCAAGAGACCCAGTACTTC
TRBV5-1	TRBJ1-6	-	few	CASSLVQANSPLHF	TGCGCCAGCAGCTTGGTACAGGCGAATTCACCCCTCCACTTT
TRBV5-1	TRBJ2-5	TRBD1	-	CASKGGPNGETQYF	TGCGCCAGCAAAGGGGGCCCAAACGGGGAGACCCAGTACTTC
TRBV4-3	TRBJ1-2	-	-	CASSQDDRGAEGYTF	TGCGCCAGCAGCCAAGATGATCGGGGGGCGGAAGGCTACACCTTC
TRBV6-1	TRBJ1-5	-	-	CASSVQDQPQHF	TGTGCCAGCAGTGTACAGGATCAGCCCCAGCATTTT
TRBV18	TRBJ2-1	TRBD2	many	CASSLAGVYNEQFF	TGTGCCAGCTCGCTAGCGGGAGTCTACAATGAGCAGTTCTTC
TRBV12-3/TRBV12-4	TRBJ2-2	-	few	CASSLRGGLLNTGELFF	TGTGCCAGCAGTTTAAGAGGAGGACTCCTGAACACCGGGGAGCTGTTTTTT
TRBV7-2	TRBJ1-2	TRBD1	-	CASSLALTGDGYTF	TGTGCCAGCAGCTTAGCGCTGACAGGGGATGGCTACACCTTC
TRBV5-6	TRBJ2-1	-	many	CASSSLQGDEQFF	TGTGCCAGCAGCTCCCTACAGGGAGATGAGCAGTTCTTC
TRBV5-1	TRBJ2-1	-	-	CASVGANEQFF	TGCGCCAGCGTAGGAGCCAATGAGCAGTTCTTC
TRBV5-1	TRBJ2-2	TRBD1	few	CASSLQDRANTGELFF	TGCGCCAGCAGCCTCCAGGACAGGGCGAACACCGGGGAGCTGTTTTTT